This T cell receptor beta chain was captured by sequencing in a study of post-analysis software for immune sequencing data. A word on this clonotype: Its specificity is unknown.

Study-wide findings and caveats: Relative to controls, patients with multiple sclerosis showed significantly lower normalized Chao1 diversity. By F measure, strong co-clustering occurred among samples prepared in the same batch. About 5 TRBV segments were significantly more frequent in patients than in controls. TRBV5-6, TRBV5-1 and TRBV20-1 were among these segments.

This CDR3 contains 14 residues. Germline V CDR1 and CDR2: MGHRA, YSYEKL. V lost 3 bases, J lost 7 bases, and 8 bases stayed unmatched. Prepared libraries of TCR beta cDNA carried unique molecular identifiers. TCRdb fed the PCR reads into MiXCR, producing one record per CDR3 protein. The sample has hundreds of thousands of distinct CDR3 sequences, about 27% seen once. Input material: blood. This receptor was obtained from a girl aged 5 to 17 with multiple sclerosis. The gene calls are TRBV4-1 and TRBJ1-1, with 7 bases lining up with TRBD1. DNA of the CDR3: TGCGCCAGCAGCCACGAAAGACAGGGCTATGAAGCTTTCTTT. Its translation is CASSHERQGYEAFF.